This T cell receptor (beta chain) is drawn from a study of blood T cells in healthy people across ages. Study overall: About one barcoded beta molecule per two T cells was the capture yield of template switching. Study results and limitations: Unsorted PBMCs prevented conclusive naive versus antigen-experienced comparison. Any changes in expanded clonotypes were possibly confounded, as donor CMV status remained unknown.

A second PCR of 7 to 11 cycles used a sample-barcoded 5' primer and a J-beta primer mix. TCRdb itself ran the 5' RACE reads through MiXCR, one entry per CDR3 protein. The table lists about 720,000 distinct CDR3 sequences, 20% to 25% of them singletons. Every sample gave at least 6 micrograms of total RNA when it was extracted. On this clonotype: Antigen unknown.

The CDR3 totals 14 residues. Germline V gene lookup returns CDR1 LGHDT and CDR2 YNNKEL (reference sequence). V was shortened by 3 bases and J by 1 base, with 9 bases between the two germline ends. The specimen sequenced was blood. This clonotype originated in a man in his 70s in good health. J is TRBJ1-1 and V is TRBV3-1, with D uncertain. CDR3 loop: CASSHPWGNTEAFF. CDR3 in DNA: TGTGCCAGCAGCCATCCGTGGGGGAACACTGAAGCTTTCTTT.